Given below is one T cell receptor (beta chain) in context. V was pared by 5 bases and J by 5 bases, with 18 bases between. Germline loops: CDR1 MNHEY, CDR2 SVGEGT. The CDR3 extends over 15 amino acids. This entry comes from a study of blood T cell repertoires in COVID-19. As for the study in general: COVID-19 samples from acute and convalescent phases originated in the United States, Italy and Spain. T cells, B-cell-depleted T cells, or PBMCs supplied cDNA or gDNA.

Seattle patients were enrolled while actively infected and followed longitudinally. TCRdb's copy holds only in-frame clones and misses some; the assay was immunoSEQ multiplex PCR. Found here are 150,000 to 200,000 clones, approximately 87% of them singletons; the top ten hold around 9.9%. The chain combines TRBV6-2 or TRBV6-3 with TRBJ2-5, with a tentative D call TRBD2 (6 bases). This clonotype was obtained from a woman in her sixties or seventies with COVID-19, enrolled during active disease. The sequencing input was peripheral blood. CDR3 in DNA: TGTGCCAGCAGTGGAGTGACTAGGATGAAGGAGACCCAGTACTTC. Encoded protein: CASSGVTRMKETQYF.